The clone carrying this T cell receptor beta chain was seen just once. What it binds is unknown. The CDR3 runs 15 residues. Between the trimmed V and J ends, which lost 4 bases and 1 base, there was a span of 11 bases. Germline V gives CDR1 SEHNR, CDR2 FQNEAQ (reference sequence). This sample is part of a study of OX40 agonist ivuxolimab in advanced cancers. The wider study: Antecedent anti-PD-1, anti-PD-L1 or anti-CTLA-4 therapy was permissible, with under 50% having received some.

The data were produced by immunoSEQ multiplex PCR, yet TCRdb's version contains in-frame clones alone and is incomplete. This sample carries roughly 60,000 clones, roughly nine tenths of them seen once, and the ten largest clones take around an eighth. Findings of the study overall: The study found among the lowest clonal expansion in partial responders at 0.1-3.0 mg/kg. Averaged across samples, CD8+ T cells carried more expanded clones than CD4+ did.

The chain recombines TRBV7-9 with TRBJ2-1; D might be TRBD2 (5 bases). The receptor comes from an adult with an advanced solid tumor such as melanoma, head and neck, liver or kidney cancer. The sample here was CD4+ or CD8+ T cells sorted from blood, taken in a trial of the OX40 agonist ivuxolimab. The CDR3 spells CASSSPRESYNEQFF. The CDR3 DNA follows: TGTGCCAGCAGCTCCCCGAGGGAGTCCTACAATGAGCAGTTCTTC.